Listed here are 21 T cell receptor beta chains from one sample, sequenced in a study of metastatic and nonmetastatic thyroid tumors. TCRdb reanalyzed the PCR reads with MiXCR. Of 60,000 to 75,000 clones listed, 4% to 4.5% are singletons. No patient had received any treatment before thyroid surgery. Material: blood. These receptors all come from a female donor with papillary thyroid cancer or a benign thyroid nodule (not recorded which). Some clones in this sample may be carry-over from other donors' samples.

This clone came up a few times. Just one base apart from a much larger clone, this may be a read error. The chain employs TRBV5-4 and TRBJ1-5; no reliable D call. The CDR3 extends over 14 amino acids. The germline CDR1 and CDR2 sequences are SGHNT and YYREEE (reference sequence). Trimming shortened V by 2 bases and J by 1 base, and 7 bases separated the two germline ends. As DNA, the CDR3 is TGTGCCAGCAGCTTACAGCGGAGCAATCAGCCCCAGCATTTT. This encodes CASSLQRSNQPQHF.

This clone was seen a few times. With a much larger clone just one base away, this may be a read error. The chain carries TRBV12-3 or TRBV12-4 and TRBJ1-4; tentative D call: TRBD1 (6 bases). The CDR3 has 17 residues. CDR3 amino acids: CSSSSNRNTGLGEKLFF. In DNA form, the CDR3 reads TGTTCCAGCAGTTCGAACCGTAATACAGGGTTAGGTGAAAAACTGTTTTTT.

The rearrangement uses TRBV5-1 and TRBJ1-3; D not resolved. Deletions cut 6 bases from V and 2 bases from J, with 24 bases between. The CDR3 sequence is 18 residues long. Germline V gives CDR1 SGHRS, CDR2 YFSETQ. In DNA form, the CDR3 reads TGCGCCAGCAAGACCCTTCTGGCTATACAGAGTCCTGGAAACACCATATATTTT. It translates to CASKTLLAIQSPGNTIYF.

This clone was found many times. The chain employs TRBV28 and TRBJ2-1; D is perhaps TRBD1 (5 bases). Germline CDR1 MDHEN, CDR2 SYDVKM. Trimming stripped 7 bases from V and 4 bases from J, with 8 bases between. This CDR3 spans 12 amino acids. CDR3: CASKRQYNEQFF. CDR3 nucleotides: TGTGCCAGCAAGCGACAGTACAATGAGCAGTTCTTC.

This clone has more than one count but fewer than ten. The chain is built from TRBV7-3 and TRBJ2-1; D remains unclear. CDR1 and CDR2 from the germline V gene are SGHTA and FQGTGA. The CDR3 spans 15 residues. Between the trimmed V and J ends, which lost 2 bases and 0 bases, there was a span of 8 bases. The CDR3 sequence: CASSLGPSSYNEQFF. The CDR3 coding sequence is TGTGCCAGCAGCTTAGGACCGAGCTCCTACAATGAGCAGTTCTTC.

This clone showed up many times. V gene TRBV3-1 combines with J gene TRBJ2-7; TRBD2 matches 8 bases. After removal of 8 bases from V and 5 bases from J, the junction contained 14 bases not matched to a gene. Germline CDR1 is LGHDT and CDR2 is YNNKEL (reference sequence). This CDR3 region has 15 residues. The CDR3 bases are TGTGCCAGCTCCTACGGGGACGGGAGGGGACACGAGCAGTACTTC. It encodes CASSYGDGRGHEQYF.

This clone appeared many times. An end of the junction does not agree with germline; a read error may underlie this. The V call is TRBV4-1, the J call TRBJ2-7; D assignment may be TRBD1 or TRBD2 (5 bases each). This CDR3 is 13 amino acids long. CDR1 and CDR2 from the germline V gene are MGHRA and YSYEKL. The CDR3 nucleotides are TGCGCCAGCAGCCGGGACCGAGTCTCGCCGACCTCCTTC. Translated: CASSRDRVSPTSF.

Notes on this clone: This may be a read error, as it is one base from a much larger clone. The rearrangement links TRBV20-1 to TRBJ2-4; TRBD1 aligns across 8 bases. Germline V gene sequence: CDR1 DFQATT, CDR2 SNEGSKA (reference sequence). The CDR3 covers 14 residues. CDR3 nucleotide sequence: TGCAGGGCTAGAGATTCAGACAGGGGCAACATTCAGTACTTC. It encodes CRARDSDRGNIQYF.

This clone was observed many times. The chain has TRBV10-3 and TRBJ1-2; 11 positions match TRBD1. Looked up from germline, CDR1 is ENHRY and CDR2 is SYGVKD. The CDR3 is 16 residues long. The J segment lost 1 base and the V segment lost 4 bases, leaving 5 bases of the junction unmatched. CDR3 sequence reads: CAISGDRGIVNYGYTF. The DNA of the CDR3 is TGTGCCATCAGTGGGGACAGGGGGATAGTTAACTATGGCTACACCTTC.

This clone was seen many times. This chain joins TRBV20-1 and TRBJ2-3; TRBD2 matches at 11 bases. Germline CDR1 reads DFQATT; CDR2 reads SNEGSKA (reference sequence). The J segment lost 0 bases and the V segment lost 3 bases, leaving 5 bases of the junction unmatched. The CDR3 runs to 16 residues. CDR3 in DNA: TGCAGTGCTAGGGCTTGGACTAGCGGGAGCACAGATACGCAGTATTTT. Translation: CSARAWTSGSTDTQYF.

This clone has at least ten counts. The V and J genes are TRBV4-1 and TRBJ2-1; 11 nucleotides match TRBD2. V lost 2 bases, J lost 10 bases, and 13 bases stayed unmatched. CDR1 and CDR2 from the germline V gene are MGHRA and YSYEKL. The CDR3 spans 17 residues. CDR3 nucleotide sequence: TGCGCCAGCAGCCAACGCGAGGGACTAGCGGTTCCTTTAGAGCAGTTCTTC. It translates to CASSQREGLAVPLEQFF.

Many counts were recorded for this clone. This chain links TRBV19 with TRBJ2-3, with 7 bases aligning to TRBD2. The junction had 5 bases not matched to a gene; V was cut back by 6 bases and J by 2 bases. Germline V gene data show CDR1 as LNHDA and CDR2 as SQIVND (reference sequence). The CDR3 covers 14 residues. The CDR3 here is CASRGRAPTDTQYF. The CDR3 DNA reads TGTGCCAGTAGGGGGAGGGCCCCCACAGATACGCAGTATTTT.

This clone has at least ten counts. The J gene is TRBJ1-2, the V gene TRBV6-8; D gene ambiguous. In germline, CDR1 is MNHGY, CDR2 SAAAGT. V shed 7 bases and J shed 4 bases, with 13 bases lying between them. CDR3 size: 13 residues. The CDR3 DNA reads as TGTGCCAGCATCCGGGCGGGGAGCTATGGCTACACCTTC. This encodes CASIRAGSYGYTF.

This clone was seen repeatedly, ten times or more. The chain is built from TRBV12-3 or TRBV12-4 and TRBJ2-3; D not certain. This CDR3 has 16 amino acids. Trimming removed 6 bases at V and 2 bases at J, with 18 bases between. CDR3 bases: TGTGCCAGCAGCCCAGTGCCCGGTGCACACACAGATACGCAGTATTTT. Encoded protein: CASSPVPGAHTDTQYF.

At least ten counts were recorded for this clone. The V and J genes are TRBV18 and TRBJ2-5; no reliable D call. CDR3 length equals 12 residues. Germline loops: CDR1 KGHSH, CDR2 LQKENI. The germline V and J ends were trimmed by 2 bases and 4 bases, with 5 bases remaining between them. The CDR3 protein is CASSPVRETQYF. CDR3 DNA: TGTGCCAGCTCACCAGTCCGAGAGACCCAGTACTTC.

This clone is classed as medium-sized. V is TRBV6-1 and J is TRBJ2-7; 7 nucleotides agree with TRBD1. CDR3 size: 16 residues. Trimming cost V 8 bases and J 4 bases; bases outside gene matches: 17. Germline lookup yields CDR1 MNHNS and CDR2 SASEGT. As DNA, the CDR3 is TGTGCCAGCTCTAGTCGGCATCAGGGGGAACAGTACGAGCAGTACTTC. Protein product: CASSSRHQGEQYEQYF.

The chain has TRBV20-1 and TRBJ1-5; TRBD1 matches 8 bases. Trimming took 6 bases from V and 3 from J; bases not matched to a gene: 13. Germline loops: CDR1 DFQATT, CDR2 SNEGSKA (reference sequence). The CDR3 runs 16 residues. The CDR3 bases are TGCAGTGCCCCGCTACGGACAGGGCCTTTCAATCAGCCCCAGCATTTT. It yields the protein CSAPLRTGPFNQPQHF.

In its sample, this clone was seen a few times. The chain joins TRBV6-1 to TRBJ2-1; 9 bases are shared with TRBD2. Germline V lookup: CDR1 MNHNS, CDR2 SASEGT. The trim removed 5 bases at V and 7 bases at J, leaving 12 bases unmatched. The length of the CDR3 is 16 residues. The CDR3 reads CASSPLKLAGCNEQFF. CDR3 DNA: TGTGCCAGCAGTCCACTCAAGCTAGCGGGATGTAATGAGCAGTTCTTC.

This clone came up a few times. The chain is built from TRBV28 and TRBJ2-2; perhaps TRBD2 as D (5 bases). Germline loops: CDR1 MDHEN, CDR2 SYDVKM. The V end was cut by 7 bases, the J end by 5 bases, with 17 bases between. This CDR3 spans 15 amino acids. The CDR3 protein is CASTPGAERTGELFF. CDR3 coding DNA: TGTGCCAGCACCCCTGGAGCGGAGAGAACCGGGGAGCTGTTTTTT.

Ten or more counts support this clone. The J gene is TRBJ1-5, the V gene TRBV5-4; perhaps TRBD1 as D (5 bases). Trimming took off 4 bases at V and 7 bases at J, with 12 bases between the two ends. CDR1 SGHNT and CDR2 YYREEE come from the germline V gene (reference sequence). CDR3 length: 13 residues. The CDR3 nucleotides read TGTGCCAGCAGCGCTGGGGCCTCCCAGCCCCAGCATTTT. This sequence encodes CASSAGASQPQHF.

This clone appeared many times. This sequence joins TRBV29-1 and TRBJ2-3; perhaps TRBD2 as D (5 bases). Trimming removed 5 bases at V and 3 bases at J, with 15 bases between. The length of the CDR3 is 14 residues. In germline, CDR1 is SQVTM, CDR2 ANQGSEA. CDR3: CSVKRHPGTDTQYF. In nucleotides, the CDR3 is TGCAGCGTTAAGCGCCACCCGGGGACAGATACGCAGTATTTT.